This is a list of T cell receptor beta chains from one sample in a study of T cells after somatic rescue of genetic block. Some clones are missing from TCRdb's copy, which holds only in-frame ones; the method was immunoSEQ multiplex PCR. The sample contains 110,000 or so clones, just over 90% of which appear only once. The sample taken for sequencing was peripheral blood mononuclear cells (PBMCs). All receptors derive from a woman aged 18-29 years. CDR3s include the opening cysteine and the closing phenylalanine or tryptophan. The D gene is left open where the match is weak. The listing skips clone size in some rows; elsewhere it reads once, few, many or a size class.

CDR3 length	V gene	J gene	clone size	D gene	CDR3 DNA	CDR3 protein
14	TRBV27	TRBJ2-1	-	-	TGTGCCAGCAGTTTTGGGGGGGGCCCCAATGAGCAGTTCTTC	CASSFGGGPNEQFF
18	TRBV21-1	TRBJ2-7	-	-	TGTGCCAGCAGCAAAGAGGCGACAGGCCCCCATAGCTCCTACGAGCAGTACTTC	CASSKEATGPHSSYEQYF
14	TRBV5-1	TRBJ2-3	-	TRBD2	TGCGCCAGCAGCAGGGGACTAGCGGGGGATACGCAGTATTTT	CASSRGLAGDTQYF
12	TRBV18	TRBJ2-3	-	-	TGTGCCAGCTCACCACCCACAGATACGCAGTATTTT	CASSPPTDTQYF
13	TRBV6-5	TRBJ2-7	-	-	TGTGCCAGCAGTTACTCGACCACCTACGAGCAGTACTTC	CASSYSTTYEQYF
12	TRBV29-1	TRBJ2-7	-	-	TGCAGCGTTGTATGGCCTACCGGCGAGCAGTACTTC	CSVVWPTGEQYF
11	TRBV6-5	TRBJ1-1	-	-	TGTGCCAGCAGTTACTTGGGTGAAGCTTTCTTT	CASSYLGEAFF
15	TRBV6-1	TRBJ2-6	-	TRBD1	TGTGCCAGCGGACAGGGGAGCTCTGGGGCCAACGTCCTGACTTTC	CASGQGSSGANVLTF
12	TRBV5-1	TRBJ2-7	-	TRBD1	TGCGCCAGCAGCACGGACAGGGGCGAGCAGTACTTC	CASSTDRGEQYF
15	TRBV27	TRBJ2-1	once	-	TGTGCCAGCAGTCAAACTACCGGGACGGCCAATGAGCAGTTCTTC	CASSQTTGTANEQFF
14	TRBV4-2	TRBJ1-2	-	-	TGTGCCAGCAGCCAAGATCGGGTTAGCTATGGCTACACCTTC	CASSQDRVSYGYTF
16	TRBV4-3	TRBJ2-1	once	-	TGCGCCAGCAGCCAAGCGCGACAGCTAACCTACAATGAGCAGTTCTTC	CASSQARQLTYNEQFF
15	TRBV11-3	TRBJ1-2	-	TRBD1	TGTGCCAGCAGCGGGCGGACAGGGAATAAGCAGGGCTACACCTTC	CASSGRTGNKQGYTF
14	TRBV5-1	TRBJ1-3	once	-	TGCGCCAGCAGCTCCGAGGGGCAGGGAAACACCATATATTTT	CASSSEGQGNTIYF
16	TRBV7-2	TRBJ1-3	-	TRBD1	TGTGCCAGCAGCACCGGGACAGAGAGCTCTGGAAACACCATATATTTT	CASSTGTESSGNTIYF
16	TRBV11-1	TRBJ2-3	-	TRBD2	TGTGCCAGCAGCTTGAGTAGCGGGGTAGCCACAGATACGCAGTATTTT	CASSLSSGVATDTQYF
16	TRBV25-1	TRBJ2-1	-	-	TGTGCCAGCACCCCTCTCGAGCCGGTTGGCTACAATGAGCAGTTCTTC	CASTPLEPVGYNEQFF
14	TRBV9	TRBJ1-5	-	TRBD1	TGTGCCAGCAGCCCGGGACAGGGGGATCAGCCCCAGCATTTT	CASSPGQGDQPQHF
14	TRBV10-3	TRBJ2-7	-	-	TGTGCCCTATCACCGGGACCACAGGGAGCCGAGCAGTACTTC	CALSPGPQGAEQYF
15	TRBV7-2	TRBJ1-2	-	TRBD1	TGTGCCAGCAGCCTGGGACAGGGGCTGAGGGCGGGCTACACCTTC	CASSLGQGLRAGYTF
15	TRBV5-1	TRBJ1-1	-	TRBD1	TGCGCCAGCAGCTTCCGGATAGACAGGGGGACTGAAGCTTTCTTT	CASSFRIDRGTEAFF
15	TRBV7-3	TRBJ2-5	-	-	TGTGCCAGCAGCTTAGGCCTTCTAGCACAGGAGACCCAGTACTTC	CASSLGLLAQETQYF
15	TRBV7-9	TRBJ1-1	-	-	TGTGCCAGCAGCTCACTTTGGGGAGGGTCCACTGAAGCTTTCTTT	CASSSLWGGSTEAFF
13	TRBV11-1	TRBJ1-1	-	-	TGTGCCAGCAGGTTGACCCTGAACACTGAAGCTTTCTTT	CASRLTLNTEAFF